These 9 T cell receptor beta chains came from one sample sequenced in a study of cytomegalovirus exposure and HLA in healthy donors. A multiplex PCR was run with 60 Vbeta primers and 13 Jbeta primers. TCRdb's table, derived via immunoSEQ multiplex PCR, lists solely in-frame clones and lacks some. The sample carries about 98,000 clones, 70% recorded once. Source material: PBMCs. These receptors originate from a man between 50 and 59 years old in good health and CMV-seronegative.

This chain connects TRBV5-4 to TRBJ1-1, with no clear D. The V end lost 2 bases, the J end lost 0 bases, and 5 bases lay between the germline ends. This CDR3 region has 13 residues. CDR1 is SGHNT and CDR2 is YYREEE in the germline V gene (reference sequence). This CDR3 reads CASSFPMNTEAFF. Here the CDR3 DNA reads TGTGCCAGCAGCTTCCCCATGAACACTGAAGCTTTCTTT.

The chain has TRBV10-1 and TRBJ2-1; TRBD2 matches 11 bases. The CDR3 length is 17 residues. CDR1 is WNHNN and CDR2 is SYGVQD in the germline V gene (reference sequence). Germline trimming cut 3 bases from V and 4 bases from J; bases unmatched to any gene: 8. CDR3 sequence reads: CASSDAAGTSGYNEQFF. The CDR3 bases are TGCGCCAGCAGTGACGCAGCCGGGACTAGCGGATACAATGAGCAGTTCTTC.

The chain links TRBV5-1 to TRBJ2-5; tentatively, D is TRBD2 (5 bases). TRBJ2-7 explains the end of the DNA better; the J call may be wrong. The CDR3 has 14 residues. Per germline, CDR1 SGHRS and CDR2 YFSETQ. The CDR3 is CASSGQPEGNEQYF. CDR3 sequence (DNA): TGCGCCAGCAGCGGGCAGCCCGAGGGCAACGAGCAGTACTTC.

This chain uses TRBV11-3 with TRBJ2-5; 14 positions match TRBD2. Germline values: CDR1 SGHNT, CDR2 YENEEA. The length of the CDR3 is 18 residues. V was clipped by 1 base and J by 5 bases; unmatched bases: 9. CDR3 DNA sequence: TGTGCCAGCAGCTTAGGCGGGACTAGCGGGAGTCGGGGGGAGACCCAGTACTTC. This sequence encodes CASSLGGTSGSRGETQYF.

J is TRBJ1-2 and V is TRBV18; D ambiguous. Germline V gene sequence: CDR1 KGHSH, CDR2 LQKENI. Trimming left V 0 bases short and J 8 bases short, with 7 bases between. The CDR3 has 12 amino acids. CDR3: CASSPPRLGYTF. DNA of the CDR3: TGTGCCAGCTCACCACCTCGTTTAGGCTACACCTTC.

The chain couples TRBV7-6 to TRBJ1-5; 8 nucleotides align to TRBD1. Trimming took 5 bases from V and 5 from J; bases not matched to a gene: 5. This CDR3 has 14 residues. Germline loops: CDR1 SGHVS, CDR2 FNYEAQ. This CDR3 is CASSAKTGDQPQHF. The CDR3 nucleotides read TGTGCCAGCAGCGCTAAGACAGGGGATCAGCCCCAGCATTTT.

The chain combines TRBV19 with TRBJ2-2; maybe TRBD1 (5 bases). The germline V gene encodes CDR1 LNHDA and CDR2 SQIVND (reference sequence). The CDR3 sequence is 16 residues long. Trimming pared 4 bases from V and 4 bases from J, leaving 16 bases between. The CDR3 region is CASSKGSVVGTGELFF. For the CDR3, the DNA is TGTGCCAGTAGTAAGGGGTCAGTTGTAGGCACCGGGGAGCTGTTTTTT.

CDR3 amino acids: CAIDRGNYGYTF. The DNA for the CDR3 is TGTGCCATAGACAGGGGGAACTATGGCTACACCTTC. The chain has TRBV7-9 and TRBJ1-2; 9 bases fit TRBD1. V lost 10 bases, J lost 2 bases, and 2 bases stayed unmatched. CDR3 length: 12 amino acids. Germline V gene lookup returns CDR1 SEHNR and CDR2 FQNEAQ (reference sequence).

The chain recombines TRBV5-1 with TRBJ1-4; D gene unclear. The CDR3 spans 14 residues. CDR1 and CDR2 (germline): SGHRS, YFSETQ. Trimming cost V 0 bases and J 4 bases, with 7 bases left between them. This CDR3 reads CASSLGRVNEKLFF. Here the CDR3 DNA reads TGCGCCAGCAGCTTGGGGAGGGTTAATGAAAAACTGTTTTTT.